The subject of this entry is one T cell receptor beta chain. Regarding time point: blood 2 weeks post-SBRT. As for treatment: 15 Gy SBRT to primary tumor, nephrectomy 4 weeks later. Radiation-treated patients gave blood at baseline, week 2 and week 4. The data were obtained in a study of radiation and T cells in renal cell carcinoma. Assay used: immunoSEQ multiplex PCR; TCRdb lists only in-frame clones, some missing. The repertoire includes just over 150,000 clones, roughly 89% of them detected once, and around 13% sits in the top ten. The source was blood, collected from a patient whose treatment included radiotherapy and nephrectomy. The clonotype comes from a woman in her forties or fifties with renal cell carcinoma.

The CDR3 is CASSPPFAGEDEQYF. In nucleotides, the CDR3 is TGTGCCAGCAGCCCCCCCTTTGCGGGGGAGGACGAGCAGTACTTC. The chain couples TRBV6-6 to TRBJ2-7; TRBD2 matches at 7 bases. CDR1 and CDR2 from the germline V gene are MNHNY and SVGAGI (reference sequence). V was pared by 6 bases and J by 5 bases, with 13 bases of the junction left unmatched. The CDR3 loop spans 15 amino acids.